This TCR beta chain was retrieved from a study of siplizumab effects on memory and regulatory T cells. The CDR3 is 10 amino acids. CDR1 is DFQATT, CDR2 SNEGSKA, per germline (reference sequence). The V and J ends lost 4 bases and 5 bases respectively, with 5 bases between them. Study observations and caveats: The study did not confirm that proliferating Tregs from siplizumab cultures were suppressive. Alloreactive sequences traceable to unstimulated CD4+ memory cells declined significantly under siplizumab.

Sequencing used immunoSEQ multiplex PCR; TCRdb keeps in-frame clones, though not all of them. The data show approximately 100,000 clones, 93% seen once. On this clone itself: The antigen is unknown.

This sequence joins TRBV20-1 and TRBJ2-5; the D is unclear. The clonotype originates from a human donor in good health. The sequenced material came from non-Treg CD4+ T cells sorted from blood. The CDR3 coding sequence is TGCAGTGCTACCGTGGAGACCCAGTACTTC. Translated: CSATVETQYF.